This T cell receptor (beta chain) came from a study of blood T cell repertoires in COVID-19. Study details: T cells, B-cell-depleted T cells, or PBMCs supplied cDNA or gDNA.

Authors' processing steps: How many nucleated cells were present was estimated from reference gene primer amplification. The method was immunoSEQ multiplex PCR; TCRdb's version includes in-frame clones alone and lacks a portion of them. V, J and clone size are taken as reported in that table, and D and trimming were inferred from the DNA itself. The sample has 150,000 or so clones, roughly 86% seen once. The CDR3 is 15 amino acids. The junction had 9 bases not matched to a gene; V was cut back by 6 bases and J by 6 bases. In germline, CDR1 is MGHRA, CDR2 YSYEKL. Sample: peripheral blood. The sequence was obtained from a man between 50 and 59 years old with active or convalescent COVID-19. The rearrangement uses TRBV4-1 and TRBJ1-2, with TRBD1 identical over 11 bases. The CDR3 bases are TGCGCCAGCAGACCGGGACAGGGGGTTCTTGATGGCTACACCTTC. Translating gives CASRPGQGVLDGYTF.